This TCR beta chain emerged from a study of cytomegalovirus exposure and HLA in healthy donors. Whole-study results and caveats: No immune exposure information besides CMV serostatus was available.

The PCR had 60 Vbeta and 13 Jbeta primers. Profiling relied on immunoSEQ multiplex PCR, and the TCRdb table lists in-frame clones only, not all of them. The sample yields roughly 100,000 clones, approximately 80% seen once. In the case of this clone: Its antigen is not identified.

In germline, CDR1 is LGHNA, CDR2 YSLEER. The length of the CDR3 is 16 residues. V gave up 0 bases and J gave up 2 bases; unmatched junction bases: 1. The sequence was obtained from a male donor in good health and CMV-seronegative. Specimen: PBMCs. The chain has TRBV4-3 and TRBJ2-6, with 7 bases aligning to TRBD2. The CDR3 is CASSQEAGAGANVLTF. The DNA of the CDR3 is TGCGCCAGCAGCCAAGAGGCGGGAGCTGGGGCCAACGTCCTGACTTTC.